This T cell receptor (beta chain) was recovered during a study of blood T cell repertoires in COVID-19. Looking at the study overall: Nucleic acid was either cDNA or gDNA, and it came from T cells, B-cell-depleted T cells, or PBMCs.

Repertoires were generated with immunoSEQ multiplex PCR, while TCRdb's copy carries only in-frame clones and drops some. This sample has some 300,000 clones, with over 85% found just once. The cohort comprised adults aged roughly 18 to 100 years residing in 24 US areas. Allocation to cohorts depended on clinical history reported by the participants. This receptor was obtained from a woman aged 50 to 60 who had been exposed to COVID-19. Sequenced input: PBMCs or T cells enriched from blood (not recorded which).

The CDR3 coding sequence is TGTGCCAGCAGCTTAGTAGAGGGGGCTAATGAAAAACTGTTTTTT. Its protein product is CASSLVEGANEKLFF. V is TRBV7-6 and J is TRBJ1-4; a possible D gene is TRBD1 (6 bases). This CDR3 is built from 15 residues. The V end was cut by 1 base, the J end by 3 bases, with 9 bases between. Looked up from germline, CDR1 is SGHVS and CDR2 is FNYEAQ.